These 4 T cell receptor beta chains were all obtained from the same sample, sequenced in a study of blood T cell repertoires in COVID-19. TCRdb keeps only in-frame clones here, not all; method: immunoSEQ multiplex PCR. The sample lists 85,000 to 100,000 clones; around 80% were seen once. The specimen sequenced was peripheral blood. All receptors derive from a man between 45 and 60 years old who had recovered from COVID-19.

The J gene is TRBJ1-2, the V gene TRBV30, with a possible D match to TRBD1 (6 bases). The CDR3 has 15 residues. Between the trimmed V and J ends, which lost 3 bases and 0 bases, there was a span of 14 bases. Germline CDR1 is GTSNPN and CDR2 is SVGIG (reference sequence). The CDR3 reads CAWRDMDRPNYGYTF. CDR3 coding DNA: TGTGCCTGGAGGGATATGGACAGACCTAACTATGGCTACACCTTC.

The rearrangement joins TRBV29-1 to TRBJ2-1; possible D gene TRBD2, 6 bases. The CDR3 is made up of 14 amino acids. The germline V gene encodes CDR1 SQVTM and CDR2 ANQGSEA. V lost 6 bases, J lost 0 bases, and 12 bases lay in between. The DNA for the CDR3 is TGCAGCGTCATGGGAGGCAGCTCCTACAATGAGCAGTTCTTC. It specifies CSVMGGSSYNEQFF.

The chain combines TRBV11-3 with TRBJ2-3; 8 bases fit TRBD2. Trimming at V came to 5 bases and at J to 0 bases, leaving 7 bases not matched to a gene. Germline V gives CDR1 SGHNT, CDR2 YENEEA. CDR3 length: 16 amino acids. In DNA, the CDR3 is TGTGCCAGCAGCCGCGGGGGGACGACTAGCACAGATACGCAGTATTTT. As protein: CASSRGGTTSTDTQYF.

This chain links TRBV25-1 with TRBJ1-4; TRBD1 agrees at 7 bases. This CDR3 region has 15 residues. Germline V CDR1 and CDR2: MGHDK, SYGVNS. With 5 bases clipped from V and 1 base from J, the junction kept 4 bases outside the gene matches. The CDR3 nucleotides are TGTGCCAGCAGTACCAGACAGGGAACTAATGAAAAACTGTTTTTT. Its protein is CASSTRQGTNEKLFF.